This T cell receptor beta chain emerged from a study of shared clonotypes between healthy human individuals. The trim removed 4 bases at V and 3 bases at J, leaving 7 bases unmatched. In germline, CDR1 is SGHAT, CDR2 FQNNGV. This CDR3 has 15 amino acids. Every subset's genomic DNA went evenly onto several immunoSEQ plates. TCRdb's copy holds only in-frame clones and misses some; the assay was immunoSEQ multiplex PCR. The sample holds over a million clones, less than 99% seen once. Researchers partitioned CD4+ cells into CD45RA+ naive and CD45RA-negative memory subsets. Only one count was recorded for this clone.

Sequencing used naive CD4+ T cells sorted from blood. Subset meaning: CD45RA+ positively selected. The TCR sequence derives from a man aged 25-40 years in good health. V usage is TRBV11-2 and J usage is TRBJ2-3; TRBD2 matches at 7 bases. DNA of the CDR3: TGTGCCAGCAGCTCCGGACTAGTTTGGACAGATACGCAGTATTTT. Residues: CASSSGLVWTDTQYF.